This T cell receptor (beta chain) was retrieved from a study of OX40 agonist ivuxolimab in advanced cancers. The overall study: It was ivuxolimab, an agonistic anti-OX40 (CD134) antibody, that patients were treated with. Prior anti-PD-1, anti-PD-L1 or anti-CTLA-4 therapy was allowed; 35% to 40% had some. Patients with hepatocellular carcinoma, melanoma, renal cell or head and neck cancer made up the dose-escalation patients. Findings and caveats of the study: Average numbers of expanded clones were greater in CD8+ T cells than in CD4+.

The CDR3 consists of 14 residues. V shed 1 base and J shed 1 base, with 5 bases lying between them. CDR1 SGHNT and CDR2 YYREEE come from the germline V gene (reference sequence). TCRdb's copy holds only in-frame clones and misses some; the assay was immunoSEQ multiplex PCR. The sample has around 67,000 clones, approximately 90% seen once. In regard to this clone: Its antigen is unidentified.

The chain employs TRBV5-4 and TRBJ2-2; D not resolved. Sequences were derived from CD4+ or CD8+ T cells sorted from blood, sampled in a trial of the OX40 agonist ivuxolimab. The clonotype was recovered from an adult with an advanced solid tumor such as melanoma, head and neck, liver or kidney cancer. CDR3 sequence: CASSLLGNTGELFF. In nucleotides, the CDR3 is TGTGCCAGCAGCTTGTTGGGGAACACCGGGGAGCTGTTTTTT.